This T cell receptor (beta chain) was documented in a study of T cell changes during pregnancy in multiple sclerosis. This CDR3 has 15 residues. The J segment lost 2 bases and the V segment lost 5 bases, leaving 6 bases of the junction unmatched. Germline values: CDR1 SEHNR, CDR2 FQNEAQ (reference sequence). This table comes from immunoSEQ multiplex PCR, and its TCRdb copy is limited to in-frame clones, with some not included. This repertoire shows under 110,000 clones, 80% to 95% found once; its top ten account for about 2.9%. The sequencing here drew on peripheral blood, taken in the second trimester of pregnancy. The V gene is TRBV7-9, the J gene TRBJ2-7; TRBD1 agrees at 10 bases. This TCR was sampled from a female donor with multiple sclerosis, enrolled in a pregnancy study. CDR3 loop: CASSLWDRGPYEQYF. The CDR3 DNA follows: TGTGCCAGCAGCCTTTGGGACAGGGGTCCCTACGAGCAGTACTTC. The variable domain in full, completed from reference TRBV7-9 and TRBJ2-7, reads DTGVSQNPRHKITKRGQNVTFRCDPISEHNRLYWYRQTLGQGPEFLTYFQNEAQLEKSRLLSDRFSAERPKGSFSTLEIQRTEQGDSAMYLCASSLWDRGPYEQYFGPGTRLTVT.